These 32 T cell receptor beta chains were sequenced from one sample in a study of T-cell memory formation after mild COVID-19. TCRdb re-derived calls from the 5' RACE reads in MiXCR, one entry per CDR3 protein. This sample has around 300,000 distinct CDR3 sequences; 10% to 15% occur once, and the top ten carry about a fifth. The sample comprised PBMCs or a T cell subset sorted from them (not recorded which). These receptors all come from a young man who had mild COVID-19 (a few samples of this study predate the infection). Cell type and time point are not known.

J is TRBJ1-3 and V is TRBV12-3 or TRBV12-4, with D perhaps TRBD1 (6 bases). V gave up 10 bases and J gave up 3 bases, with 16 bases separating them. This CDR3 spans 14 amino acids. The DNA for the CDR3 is TGTGCCACTGCCACAGGGACAATTGGAAACACCATATATTTT. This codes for CATATGTIGNTIYF.

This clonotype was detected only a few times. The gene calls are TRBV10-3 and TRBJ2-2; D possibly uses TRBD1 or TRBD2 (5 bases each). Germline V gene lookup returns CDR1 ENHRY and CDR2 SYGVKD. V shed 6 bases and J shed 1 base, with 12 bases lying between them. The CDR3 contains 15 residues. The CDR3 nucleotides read TGTGCCATCAGACCGGGGCCTCTGAACACCGGGGAGCTGTTTTTT. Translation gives CAIRPGPLNTGELFF.

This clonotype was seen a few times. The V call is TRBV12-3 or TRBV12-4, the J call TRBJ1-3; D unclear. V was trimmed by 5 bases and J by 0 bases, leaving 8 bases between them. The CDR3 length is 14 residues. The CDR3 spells CASSAAGSGNTIYF. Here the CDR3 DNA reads TGTGCCAGCAGTGCGGCTGGCTCTGGAAACACCATATATTTT.

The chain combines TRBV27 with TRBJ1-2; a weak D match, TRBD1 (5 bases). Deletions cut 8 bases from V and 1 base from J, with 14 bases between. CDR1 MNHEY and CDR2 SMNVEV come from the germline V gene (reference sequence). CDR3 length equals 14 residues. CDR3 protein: CASGPGPFNYGYTF. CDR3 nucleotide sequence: TGTGCCAGCGGACCGGGACCCTTTAACTATGGCTACACCTTC.

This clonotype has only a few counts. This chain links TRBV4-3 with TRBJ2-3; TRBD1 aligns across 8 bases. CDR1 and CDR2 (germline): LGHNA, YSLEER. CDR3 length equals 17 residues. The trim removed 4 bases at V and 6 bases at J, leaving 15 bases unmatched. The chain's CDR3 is CASSRTYRGESSDTQYF. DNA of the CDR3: TGCGCCAGCAGCCGAACCTACAGGGGGGAGTCTTCCGATACGCAGTATTTT.

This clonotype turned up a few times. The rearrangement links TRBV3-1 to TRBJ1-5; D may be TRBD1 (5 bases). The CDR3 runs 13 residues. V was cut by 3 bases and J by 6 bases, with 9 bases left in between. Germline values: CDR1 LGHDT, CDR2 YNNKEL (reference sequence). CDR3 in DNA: TGTGCCAGCAGCCAGGGGGGAATTCAGCCCCAGCATTTT. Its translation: CASSQGGIQPQHF.

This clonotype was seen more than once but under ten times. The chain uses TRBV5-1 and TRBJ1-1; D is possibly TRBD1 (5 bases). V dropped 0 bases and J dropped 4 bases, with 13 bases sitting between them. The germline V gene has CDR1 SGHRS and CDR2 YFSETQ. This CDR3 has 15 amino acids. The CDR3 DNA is TGCGCCAGCAGCTTGGAGGTTAGGGGAGGCACTGAAGCTTTCTTT. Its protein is CASSLEVRGGTEAFF.

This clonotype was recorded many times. CDR3 loop: CASTRLYEQYF. CDR3 bases: TGTGCCAGCACAAGACTCTACGAGCAGTACTTC. The rearrangement uses TRBV5-5 and TRBJ2-7; D not certain. Germline values: CDR1 SGHKS, CDR2 YYEKEE (reference sequence). V lost 6 bases and J lost 3, with 7 bases in between. This CDR3 contains 11 residues. Full variable domain (rest looked up from reference TRBV5-5 and TRBJ2-7): DAGVTQSPTHLIKTRGQQVTLRCSPISGHKSVSWYQQVLGQGPQFIFQYYEKEERGRGNFPDRFSARQFPNYSSELNVNALLLGDSALYLCASTRLYEQYFGPGTRLTVT.

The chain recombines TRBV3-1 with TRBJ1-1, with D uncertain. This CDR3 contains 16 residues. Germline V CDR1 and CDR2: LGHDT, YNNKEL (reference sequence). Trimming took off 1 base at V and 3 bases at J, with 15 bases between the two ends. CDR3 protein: CASSQVGRKADTEAFF. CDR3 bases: TGTGCCAGCAGCCAAGTCGGGAGGAAGGCAGACACTGAAGCTTTCTTT. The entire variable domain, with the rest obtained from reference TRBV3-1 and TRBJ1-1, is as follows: DTAVSQTPKYLVTQMGNDKSIKCEQNLGHDTMYWYKQDSKKFLKIMFSYNNKELIINETVPNRFSPKSPDKAHLNLHINSLELGDSAVYFCASSQVGRKADTEAFFGQGTRLTVV.

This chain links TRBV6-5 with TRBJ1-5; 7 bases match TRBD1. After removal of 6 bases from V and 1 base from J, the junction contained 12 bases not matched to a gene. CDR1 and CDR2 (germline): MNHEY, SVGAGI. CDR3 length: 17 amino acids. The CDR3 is CASRPGTAVGSNQPQHF. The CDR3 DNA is TGTGCCAGCAGGCCAGGGACAGCGGTAGGGAGCAATCAGCCCCAGCATTTT.

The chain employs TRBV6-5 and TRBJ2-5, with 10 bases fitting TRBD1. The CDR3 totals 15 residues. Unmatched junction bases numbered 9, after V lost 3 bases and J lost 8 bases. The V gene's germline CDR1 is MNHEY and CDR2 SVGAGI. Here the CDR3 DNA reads TGTGCCAGCAGTTATGGGCCGGACAGGGGGGGAACCCAGTACTTC. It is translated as CASSYGPDRGGTQYF.

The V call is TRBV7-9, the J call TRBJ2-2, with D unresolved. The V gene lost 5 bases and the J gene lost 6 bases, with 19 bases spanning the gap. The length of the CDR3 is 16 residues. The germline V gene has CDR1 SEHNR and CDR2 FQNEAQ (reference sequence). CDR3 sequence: CASSPTGQVVAGELFF. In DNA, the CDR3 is TGTGCCAGCAGCCCTACCGGCCAGGTGGTGGCCGGGGAGCTGTTTTTT.

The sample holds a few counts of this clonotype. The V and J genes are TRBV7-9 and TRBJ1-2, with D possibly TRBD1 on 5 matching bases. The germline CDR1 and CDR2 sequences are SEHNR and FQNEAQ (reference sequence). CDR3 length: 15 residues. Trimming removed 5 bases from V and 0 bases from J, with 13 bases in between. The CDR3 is CASSRGDGTNYGYTF. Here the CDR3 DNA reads TGTGCCAGCAGCCGAGGGGACGGAACTAACTATGGCTACACCTTC.

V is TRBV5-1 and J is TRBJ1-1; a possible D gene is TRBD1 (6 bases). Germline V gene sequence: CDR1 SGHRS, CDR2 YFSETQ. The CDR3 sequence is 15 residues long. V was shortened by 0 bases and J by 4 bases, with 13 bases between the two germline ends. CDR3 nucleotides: TGCGCCAGCAGCTTGGTCCCTTCACAGGGCACTGAAGCTTTCTTT. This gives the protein CASSLVPSQGTEAFF. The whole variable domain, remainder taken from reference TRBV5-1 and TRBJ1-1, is KAGVTQTPRYLIKTRGQQVTLSCSPISGHRSVSWYQQTPGQGLQFLFEYFSETQRNKGNFPGRFSGRQFSNSRSEMNVSTLELGDSALYLCASSLVPSQGTEAFFGQGTRLTVV.

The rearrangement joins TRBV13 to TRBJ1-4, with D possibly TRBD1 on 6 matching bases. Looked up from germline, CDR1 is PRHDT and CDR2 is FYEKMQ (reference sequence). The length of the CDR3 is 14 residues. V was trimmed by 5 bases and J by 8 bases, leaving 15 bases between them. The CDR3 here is CASSPTGGGEKLFF. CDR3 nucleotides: TGTGCCAGCAGCCCGACAGGTGGGGGGGAAAAACTGTTTTTT.

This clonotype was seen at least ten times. The CDR3 DNA is TGCAGTGCTATCGACAGGGGGCGGTGGACAGATACGCAGTATTTT. This gives the protein CSAIDRGRWTDTQYF. The rearrangement uses TRBV20-1 and TRBJ2-3; 10 bases are shared with TRBD1. Germline V gives CDR1 DFQATT, CDR2 SNEGSKA (reference sequence). Trimming removed 4 bases from V and 3 bases from J; junction bases left unmatched: 7. The CDR3 consists of 15 residues.

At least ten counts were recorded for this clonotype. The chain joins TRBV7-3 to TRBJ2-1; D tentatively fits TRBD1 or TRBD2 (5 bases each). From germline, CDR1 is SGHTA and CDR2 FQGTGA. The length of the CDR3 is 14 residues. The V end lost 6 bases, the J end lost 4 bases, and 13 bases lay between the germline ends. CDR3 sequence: CASSWDPGYNEQFF. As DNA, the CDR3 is TGTGCCAGCAGTTGGGACCCAGGGTACAATGAGCAGTTCTTC.

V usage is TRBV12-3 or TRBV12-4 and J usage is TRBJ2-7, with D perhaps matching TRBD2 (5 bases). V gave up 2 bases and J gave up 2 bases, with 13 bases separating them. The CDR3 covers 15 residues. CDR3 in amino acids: CASSLYSGWPYEQYF. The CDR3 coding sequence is TGTGCCAGCAGTTTATATTCGGGGTGGCCCTACGAGCAGTACTTC.

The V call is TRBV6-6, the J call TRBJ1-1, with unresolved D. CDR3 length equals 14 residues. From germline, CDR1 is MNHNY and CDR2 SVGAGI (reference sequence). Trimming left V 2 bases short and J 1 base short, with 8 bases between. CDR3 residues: CASSYGSGNTEAFF. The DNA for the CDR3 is TGTGCCAGCAGTTACGGGAGCGGGAACACTGAAGCTTTCTTT.

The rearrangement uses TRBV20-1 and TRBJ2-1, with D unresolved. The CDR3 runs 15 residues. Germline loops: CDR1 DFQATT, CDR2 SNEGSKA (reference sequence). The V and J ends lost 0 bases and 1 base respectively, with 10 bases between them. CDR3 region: CSARDLDKSYNEQFF. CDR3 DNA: TGCAGTGCTAGAGATTTAGACAAATCCTACAATGAGCAGTTCTTC.

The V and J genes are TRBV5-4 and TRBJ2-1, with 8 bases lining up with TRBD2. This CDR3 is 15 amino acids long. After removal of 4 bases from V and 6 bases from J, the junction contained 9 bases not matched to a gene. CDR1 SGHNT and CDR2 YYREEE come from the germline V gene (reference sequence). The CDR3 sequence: CASSPGGGIGNEQFF. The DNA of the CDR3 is TGTGCCAGCAGCCCCGGGGGGGGGATAGGCAATGAGCAGTTCTTC.

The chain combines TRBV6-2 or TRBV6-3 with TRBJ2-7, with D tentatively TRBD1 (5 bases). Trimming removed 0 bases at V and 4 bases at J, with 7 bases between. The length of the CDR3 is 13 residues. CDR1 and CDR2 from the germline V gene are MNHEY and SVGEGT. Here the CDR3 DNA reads TGTGCCAGCAGTTACTCGCAGGGATACGAGCAGTACTTC. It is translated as CASSYSQGYEQYF.

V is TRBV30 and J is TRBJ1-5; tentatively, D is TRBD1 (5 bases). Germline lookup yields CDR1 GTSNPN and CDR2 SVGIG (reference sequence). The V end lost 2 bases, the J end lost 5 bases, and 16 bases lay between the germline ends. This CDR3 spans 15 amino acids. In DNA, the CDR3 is TGTGCCTGGAGTCCCATCGACAGTTTACATCAGCCCCAGCATTTT. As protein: CAWSPIDSLHQPQHF.

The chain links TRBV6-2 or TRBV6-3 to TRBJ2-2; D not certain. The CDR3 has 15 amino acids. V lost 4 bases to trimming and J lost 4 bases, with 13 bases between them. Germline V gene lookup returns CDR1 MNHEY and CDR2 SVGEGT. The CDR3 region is CASSFPGRGTGELFF. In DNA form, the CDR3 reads TGTGCCAGCAGTTTTCCGGGCCGCGGCACCGGGGAGCTGTTTTTT.

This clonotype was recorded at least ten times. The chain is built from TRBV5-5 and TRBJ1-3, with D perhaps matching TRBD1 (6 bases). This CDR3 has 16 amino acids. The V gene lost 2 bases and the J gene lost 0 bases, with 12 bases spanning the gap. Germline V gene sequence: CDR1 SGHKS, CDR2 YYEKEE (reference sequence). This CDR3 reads CASSLGQTSSGNTIYF. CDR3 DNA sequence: TGTGCCAGCAGCTTAGGACAGACGAGCTCTGGAAACACCATATATTTT.

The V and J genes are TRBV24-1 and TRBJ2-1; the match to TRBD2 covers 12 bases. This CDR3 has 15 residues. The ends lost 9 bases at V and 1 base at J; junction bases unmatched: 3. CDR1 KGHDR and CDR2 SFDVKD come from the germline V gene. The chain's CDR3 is CATWTSGESYNEQFF. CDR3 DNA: TGTGCCACCTGGACTAGCGGGGAATCCTACAATGAGCAGTTCTTC.

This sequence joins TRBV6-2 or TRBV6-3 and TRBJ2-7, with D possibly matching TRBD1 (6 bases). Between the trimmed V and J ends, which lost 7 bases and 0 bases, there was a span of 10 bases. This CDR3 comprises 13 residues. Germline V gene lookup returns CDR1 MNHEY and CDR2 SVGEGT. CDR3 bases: TGTGCCAGCACCGACAGGAGCTCCTACGAGCAGTACGTC. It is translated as CASTDRSSYEQYV.

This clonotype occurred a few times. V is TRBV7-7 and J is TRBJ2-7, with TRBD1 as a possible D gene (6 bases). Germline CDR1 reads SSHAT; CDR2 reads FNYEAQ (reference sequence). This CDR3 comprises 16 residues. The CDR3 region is CASSPRSGVSSYEQYV. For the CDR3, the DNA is TGTGCTAGCAGCCCTAGATCAGGGGTTTCTTCCTACGAGCAGTACGTC.

In DNA, the CDR3 is TGTGCCAGCAGTTTCGCCTACAATGAGCAGTTCTTC. Translation gives CASSFAYNEQFF. This chain connects TRBV27 to TRBJ2-1; D is uncertain. The V and J ends lost 3 bases and 2 bases respectively, with 2 bases between them. Germline V gene lookup returns CDR1 MNHEY and CDR2 SMNVEV (reference sequence). The CDR3 sequence is 12 residues long.

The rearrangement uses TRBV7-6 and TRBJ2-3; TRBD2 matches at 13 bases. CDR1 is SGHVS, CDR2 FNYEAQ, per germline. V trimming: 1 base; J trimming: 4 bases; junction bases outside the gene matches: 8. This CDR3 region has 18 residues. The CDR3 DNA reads TGTGCCAGCAGCTTAGGCCGAACTAGCGGGGGGGATTCAGATACGCAGTATTTT. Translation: CASSLGRTSGGDSDTQYF.

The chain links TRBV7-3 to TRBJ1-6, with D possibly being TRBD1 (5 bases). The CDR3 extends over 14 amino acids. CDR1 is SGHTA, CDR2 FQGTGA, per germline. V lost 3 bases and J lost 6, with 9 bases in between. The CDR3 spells CASSFGQTNSPLHF. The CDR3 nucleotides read TGTGCCAGCAGCTTCGGACAAACTAATTCACCCCTCCACTTT.

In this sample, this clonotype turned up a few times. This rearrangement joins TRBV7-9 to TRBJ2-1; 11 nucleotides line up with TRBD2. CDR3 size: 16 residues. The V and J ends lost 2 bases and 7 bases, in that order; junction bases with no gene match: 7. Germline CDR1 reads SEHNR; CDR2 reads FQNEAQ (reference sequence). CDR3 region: CASSLFPSGGKNEQFF. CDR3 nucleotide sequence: TGTGCCAGCAGCTTATTCCCTAGCGGGGGGAAAAATGAGCAGTTCTTC.